This T cell receptor (beta chain) was recovered during a study of shared clonotypes between healthy human individuals. The assay was immunoSEQ multiplex PCR, and TCRdb's table has in-frame clones only and misses some. Here the sample spans 400,000 to 550,000 clones, around 79% being singletons. The CDR3 runs 16 residues. The V and J ends lost 4 bases and 0 bases, in that order; junction bases with no gene match: 4. Germline V gene data show CDR1 as SGHNT and CDR2 as YYREEE (reference sequence). Healthy adults negative for HIV, lacking recent acute infections or vaccinations, served as donors. The specimen was PBMCs. The clonotype was recovered from a woman in her 40s in good health. Some clones in this sample may be carry-over from other donors' samples. This rearrangement joins TRBV5-4 to TRBJ2-3, with 11 nucleotides matching TRBD2. Here the CDR3 reads CASSKGTSGSTDTQYF. The CDR3 nucleotides are TGTGCCAGCAGCAAAGGGACTAGCGGAAGCACAGATACGCAGTATTTT.